This record looks at one TCR beta chain sequence and its context. Its antigen remains unidentified. The data belong to a study of beta chain features in type 1 diabetes. Points from the study as a whole: Shortening that was moderate but significant affected the TCRB CDR3s of Type 1 diabetes patients in all four CD4+ subsets.

The entirety of the isolated RNA underwent reverse transcription, so expressed TCRB transcripts were sequenced. Measured with immunoSEQ multiplex PCR; TCRdb has only the in-frame clones, and not every one. This table has fewer than 70,000 clones, 63% appearing once. Germline V gene sequence: CDR1 SEHNR, CDR2 FQNEAQ (reference sequence). V lost 4 bases to trimming and J lost 3 bases, with 9 bases between them. The CDR3 has 13 amino acids. The chain combines TRBV7-9 with TRBJ1-1, with D hard to call. The TCR was taken from a woman aged 30 to 39 with type 1 diabetes. Sequencing was carried out using stem cell memory CD4+ T cells from blood. CDR3 bases: TGTGCCAGCAGCTATGAACGGGACACTGAAGCTTTCTTT. This sequence encodes CASSYERDTEAFF.